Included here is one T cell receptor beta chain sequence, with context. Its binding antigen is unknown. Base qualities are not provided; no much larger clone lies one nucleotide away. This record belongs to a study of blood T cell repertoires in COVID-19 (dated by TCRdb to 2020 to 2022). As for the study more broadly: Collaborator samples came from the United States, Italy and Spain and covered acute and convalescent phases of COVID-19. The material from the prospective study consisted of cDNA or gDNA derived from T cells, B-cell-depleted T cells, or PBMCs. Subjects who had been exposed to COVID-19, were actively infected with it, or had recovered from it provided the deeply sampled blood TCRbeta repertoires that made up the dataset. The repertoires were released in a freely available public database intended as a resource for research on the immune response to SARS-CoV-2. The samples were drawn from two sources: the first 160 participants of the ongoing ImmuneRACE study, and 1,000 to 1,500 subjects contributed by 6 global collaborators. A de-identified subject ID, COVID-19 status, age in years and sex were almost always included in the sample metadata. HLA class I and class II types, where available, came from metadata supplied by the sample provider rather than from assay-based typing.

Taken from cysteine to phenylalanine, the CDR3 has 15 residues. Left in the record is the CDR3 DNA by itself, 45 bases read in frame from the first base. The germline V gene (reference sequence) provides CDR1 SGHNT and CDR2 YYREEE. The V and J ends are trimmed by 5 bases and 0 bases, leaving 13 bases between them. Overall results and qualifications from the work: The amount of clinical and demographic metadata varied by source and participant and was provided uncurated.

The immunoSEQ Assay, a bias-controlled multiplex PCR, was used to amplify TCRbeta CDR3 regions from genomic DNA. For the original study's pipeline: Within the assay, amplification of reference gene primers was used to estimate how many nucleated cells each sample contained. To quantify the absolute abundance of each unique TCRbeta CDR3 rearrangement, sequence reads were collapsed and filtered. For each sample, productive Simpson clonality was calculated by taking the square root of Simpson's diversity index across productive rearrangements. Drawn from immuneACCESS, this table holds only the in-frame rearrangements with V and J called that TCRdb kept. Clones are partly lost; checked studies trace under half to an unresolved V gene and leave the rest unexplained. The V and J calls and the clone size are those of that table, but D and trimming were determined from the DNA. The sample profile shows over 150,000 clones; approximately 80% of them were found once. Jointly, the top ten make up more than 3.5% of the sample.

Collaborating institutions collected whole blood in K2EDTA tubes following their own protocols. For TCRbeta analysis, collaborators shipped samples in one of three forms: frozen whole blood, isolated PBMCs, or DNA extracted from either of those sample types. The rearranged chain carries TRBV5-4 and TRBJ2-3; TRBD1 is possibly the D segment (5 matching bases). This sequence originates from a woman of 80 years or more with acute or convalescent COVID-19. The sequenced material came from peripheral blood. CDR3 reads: CASRNDQGSTDTQYF. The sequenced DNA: TGTGCCAGCAGGAATGACCAGGGTAGCACAGATACGCAGTATTTT.